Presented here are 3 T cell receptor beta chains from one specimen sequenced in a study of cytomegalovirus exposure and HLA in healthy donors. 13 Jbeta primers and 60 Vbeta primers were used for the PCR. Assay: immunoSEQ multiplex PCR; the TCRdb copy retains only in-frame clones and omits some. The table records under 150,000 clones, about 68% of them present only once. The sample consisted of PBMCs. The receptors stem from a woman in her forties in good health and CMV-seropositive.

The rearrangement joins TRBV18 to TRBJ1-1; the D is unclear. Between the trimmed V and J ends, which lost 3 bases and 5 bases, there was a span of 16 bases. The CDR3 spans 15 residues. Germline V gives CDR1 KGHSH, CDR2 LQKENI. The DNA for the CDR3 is TGTGCCAGCTCACCCTTCGACGGGCGAGGGACTGAAGCTTTCTTT. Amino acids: CASSPFDGRGTEAFF.

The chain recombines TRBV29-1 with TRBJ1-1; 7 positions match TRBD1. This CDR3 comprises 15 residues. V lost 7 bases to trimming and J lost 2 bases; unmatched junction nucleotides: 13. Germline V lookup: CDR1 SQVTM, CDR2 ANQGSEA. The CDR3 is CSAPSEGALNTEAFF. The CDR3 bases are TGCAGCGCTCCTTCCGAGGGGGCCCTTAACACTGAAGCTTTCTTT.

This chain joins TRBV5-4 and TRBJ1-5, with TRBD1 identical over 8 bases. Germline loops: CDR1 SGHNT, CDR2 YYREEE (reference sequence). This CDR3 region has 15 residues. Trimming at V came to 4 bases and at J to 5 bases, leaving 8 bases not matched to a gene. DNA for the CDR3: TGTGCCAGCAGCCCCGGACAGGGACAAGATCAGCCCCAGCATTTT. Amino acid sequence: CASSPGQGQDQPQHF.